Each of the 13 T cell receptor beta chains below was sequenced from the same sample in a study of blood T cell repertoires in COVID-19. Using immunoSEQ multiplex PCR, the repertoire was profiled, and TCRdb retains in-frame clones only, with some absent. The table records some 500,000 clones, more than 75% of them present only once. Material: PBMCs or T cells enriched from blood (not recorded which). Receptors were obtained from a woman aged 40 to 50 who had recovered from COVID-19.

This chain links TRBV9 with TRBJ1-1; a possible D gene is TRBD1 (6 bases). Trimming cost V 3 bases and J 2 bases, with 14 bases left between them. The CDR3 spans 15 residues. Germline V gene sequence: CDR1 SGDLS, CDR2 YYNGEE. CDR3 bases: TGTGCCAGCAGCGATATACAGGGCACAAACACTGAAGCTTTCTTT. Protein sequence: CASSDIQGTNTEAFF.

This clone has a single count. The chain couples TRBV10-3 to TRBJ1-5, with 7 bases fitting TRBD1. The germline V gene has CDR1 ENHRY and CDR2 SYGVKD. The CDR3 spans 15 residues. The V and J ends lost 3 bases and 1 base, in that order; junction bases with no gene match: 3. The CDR3 reads CAISEEGASNQPQHF. CDR3 nucleotide sequence: TGTGCCATCAGTGAAGAGGGGGCCAGCAATCAGCCCCAGCATTTT.

The chain couples TRBV12-5 to TRBJ2-5, with D unclear. The ends were cut back, 4 bases at V and 5 bases at J, with 8 bases in the middle. The CDR3 length is 12 residues. Looked up from germline, CDR1 is LGHNT and CDR2 is FRNRAP. The CDR3 spells CASGSIGETQYF. CDR3 nucleotides: TGTGCTAGTGGTTCAATCGGGGAGACCCAGTACTTC.

The chain is built from TRBV6-2 or TRBV6-3 and TRBJ1-2; possibly TRBD1 for D (5 bases). V lost 3 bases and J lost 8, with 13 bases in between. This CDR3 comprises 13 residues. CDR1 and CDR2 (germline): MNHEY, SVGEGT. CDR3 sequence: CASSYIGGTGYTF. In DNA form, the CDR3 reads TGTGCCAGCAGTTATATTGGAGGGACCGGCTACACCTTC.

This sequence joins TRBV9 and TRBJ2-2; D unresolved. V was cut by 2 bases and J by 6 bases, with 8 bases left in between. Germline-derived CDR1 and CDR2 are SGDLS and YYNGEE. The CDR3 has 13 residues. The CDR3 DNA follows: TGTGCCAGCAGCGTTCGGCAGGCCGGGGAGCTGTTTTTT. Translated: CASSVRQAGELFF.

V usage is TRBV5-1 and J usage is TRBJ2-1, with D maybe TRBD2 (7 bases). The CDR3 covers 15 residues. Germline values: CDR1 SGHRS, CDR2 YFSETQ. Deletions cut 4 bases from V and 5 bases from J, with 16 bases between. CDR3 in DNA: TGCGCCAGCAGCCGAAGGGGGGGCACCAACAATGAGCAGTTCTTC. Translating gives CASSRRGGTNNEQFF.

J is TRBJ1-2 and V is TRBV19; 9 bases line up with TRBD1. This CDR3 region has 15 residues. Germline-derived CDR1 and CDR2 are LNHDA and SQIVND (reference sequence). Trimming cost V 2 bases and J 5 bases; bases outside gene matches: 6. CDR3 loop: CASSIYDRGNYGYTF. In nucleotides, the CDR3 is TGTGCCAGTAGTATATACGACAGGGGGAATTATGGCTACACCTTC.

The chain recombines TRBV30 with TRBJ2-3, with a tentative D call TRBD1 (6 bases). Per the germline V gene, CDR1 is GTSNPN and CDR2 is SVGIG (reference sequence). The CDR3 is made up of 17 amino acids. Trimming removed 0 bases from V and 5 bases from J, with 21 bases in between. CDR3 loop: CAWSVFPGRGVGDTQYF. The CDR3 coding sequence is TGTGCCTGGAGTGTTTTCCCAGGCAGGGGTGTTGGAGATACGCAGTATTTT.

The chain recombines TRBV30 with TRBJ2-3; TRBD1 aligns across 7 bases. Germline V CDR1 and CDR2: GTSNPN, SVGIG (reference sequence). V gave up 5 bases and J gave up 1 base; unmatched junction bases: 3. CDR3 length: 13 residues. The CDR3 loop is CAWDGQGTDTQYF. The CDR3 DNA sequence: TGTGCCTGGGATGGACAGGGCACAGATACGCAGTATTTT.

The V call is TRBV10-3, the J call TRBJ1-1, with D possibly TRBD1 on 6 matching bases. The CDR3 totals 14 residues. Germline values: CDR1 ENHRY, CDR2 SYGVKD. V was clipped by 5 bases and J by 7 bases, with 17 bases between them. The CDR3 is CAISTQQGQSEAFF. CDR3 sequence (DNA): TGTGCCATCAGTACCCAGCAGGGGCAGAGTGAAGCTTTCTTT.

J is TRBJ2-2 and V is TRBV6-5; 9 bases match TRBD1. The CDR3 contains 15 residues. With 6 bases clipped from V and 6 bases from J, the junction kept 8 bases outside the gene matches. Germline CDR1 MNHEY, CDR2 SVGAGI. The CDR3 region is CASRLGQGNSGELFF. DNA of the CDR3: TGTGCCAGCAGACTGGGACAGGGCAACTCCGGGGAGCTGTTTTTT.

The V gene is TRBV11-3, the J gene TRBJ2-1; TRBD2 might be the D (5 bases). The V end was cut by 2 bases, the J end by 0 bases, with 8 bases between. The CDR3 has 15 residues. Germline-derived CDR1 and CDR2 are SGHNT and YENEEA. CDR3 amino acids: CASSLLAGSYNEQFF. CDR3 DNA sequence: TGTGCCAGCAGCTTACTAGCAGGCTCCTACAATGAGCAGTTCTTC.

The chain has TRBV5-1 and TRBJ2-5, with a tentative D call TRBD2 (6 bases). Germline V gene data show CDR1 as SGHRS and CDR2 as YFSETQ. The CDR3 runs 14 residues. V was pared by 4 bases and J by 1 base, with 11 bases between. The CDR3 loop is CASSRRGTQETQYF. The CDR3 DNA reads TGCGCCAGCAGCCGCCGGGGGACCCAAGAGACCCAGTACTTC.